This T cell receptor beta chain was sequenced for a study of vaccination and CD4 T cells after COVID-19. Study background: The convalescents comprised six males and four females, two of them Hispanic. Median time from second vaccine dose to sampling was approximately 74 days (14 to 241).

Germline lookup yields CDR1 MNHNS and CDR2 SASEGT. V gave up 6 bases and J gave up 0 bases, with 8 bases separating them. The CDR3 covers 13 residues. Sample treatment: roughly 11-day PBMC culture with coronavirus spike peptide pools or control peptides (ViraFEST assay). This clonotype turned up a few times. Its specificity is unknown. Cultured CD4+ T cell DNA underwent sequencing with the Oncomine TCR Beta short-read assay. MiXCR, run by TCRdb on the PCR reads, gives a single entry per CDR3 protein. The top ten hold around 7% of the sample, which has about 20,000 distinct CDR3 sequences, roughly 50% seen once.

The V gene is TRBV6-1, the J gene TRBJ1-2, with D hard to call. The sequenced sample was CD4+ T cells from blood, cultured in vitro. This sequence originates from a human donor who had recovered from COVID-19. This chain's CDR3 is CASRAGPNYGYTF. Written as DNA, the CDR3 is TGTGCCAGCAGAGCGGGCCCTAACTATGGCTACACCTTC.